The source of this T cell receptor (beta chain) is a study of CD8 T cells in ankylosing spondylitis. This clonotype was counted only a few times. Its specificity is unknown. Via MiXCR, TCRdb re-called the 5' RACE reads, giving one row per CDR3 protein. The table has approximately 240,000 distinct CDR3 sequences, about 10% seen once. Study results and limitations: Disease-linked clones proved CD8+ and comparatively uncommon in peripheral blood. Made up of fewer than ten highly homologous variants, a TCR beta motif appeared characteristic of ankylosing spondylitis blood. The authors reported significant enrichment of disease-linked clones in matched ankylosing spondylitis synovial fluid.

The CDR3 totals 14 residues. The ends were cut back, 1 base at V and 8 bases at J, with 17 bases in the middle. Germline CDR1 DFQATT, CDR2 SNEGSKA (reference sequence). The sequence was collected from a male donor with ankylosing spondylitis or in good health (not recorded which). Material: blood, either unsorted or a sorted T cell fraction (not recorded which). V and J are TRBV20-1 and TRBJ1-2; perhaps TRBD1 as D (5 bases). In DNA form, the CDR3 reads TGCAGTGCTAGAGGAAGGGACCGTTTGGGAGGCTACACCTTC. Translated: CSARGRDRLGGYTF.